This is a list of T cell receptor beta chains from one sample in a study of prognosis after radiotherapy for stage I lung cancer. TCRdb re-called the multiplex PCR reads with MiXCR, one entry per CDR3 protein. The sample comprises about 27,000 distinct CDR3 sequences, 25% to 35% of which are singletons, and under 45% rests with the top ten. The material sequenced was PBMCs, taken before or after stereotactic body radiation therapy (not recorded which). These receptors were obtained from a donor at least 50 years old with non-small cell lung cancer. The CDR3 runs from the conserved cysteine through the conserved F or W. A D gene is named only where the DNA matches it firmly. Clone size is given for some rows only: seen once, a few or many times, or a class if the clone is expanded.

v_call	clone_size	j_call	d_call	cdr3_nt	cdr3_aa
TRBV3-1	many	TRBJ2-1	-	TGTGCCAGCAGTGCAATAGGGGAATCCTACAATGAGCAGTTCTTC	CASSAIGESYNEQFF
TRBV6-5	-	TRBJ2-3	TRBD2	TGTGCCAGCAGTTACCTCAGACTAGCGGGGGATCCTAGAACAGATACGCAGTATTTT	CASSYLRLAGDPRTDTQYF
TRBV27	many	TRBJ2-7	TRBD1	TGTGCCAGCAGTTTACACAGGGGTTCCTACGAGCAGTACTTC	CASSLHRGSYEQYF
TRBV6-1	-	TRBJ2-1	-	TGTGCCAGCAGTCCTGCGGGCGGGGTGGCCGATGAGCAGTTCTTC	CASSPAGGVADEQFF
TRBV19	many	TRBJ1-5	-	TGTGCCAGTAGTACCCCCCGGGGGGGGGCATATCAGCCCCAGCATTTT	CASSTPRGGAYQPQHF
TRBV6-5	many	TRBJ2-7	-	TGTGCCAGCAGTTGGGGACCGGACAGTTTCGCCTACGAGCAGTACTTC	CASSWGPDSFAYEQYF
TRBV6-1	many	TRBJ1-1	-	TGTGCCAGCAGGGTCCTGGGGGGCACTGAAGCTTTCTTT	CASRVLGGTEAFF
TRBV10-3	-	TRBJ2-1	TRBD2	TGTGCCATCAGTGACCGACTAGCGGGAGCGGGTGAGCAGCTCTTC	CAISDRLAGAGEQLF
TRBV3-1	many	TRBJ1-6	TRBD1	TGTGCCAGCAGCCAAGTTGGGACAGGGGGTTCACCCCTCCACTTT	CASSQVGTGGSPLHF
TRBV28	many	TRBJ2-7	TRBD2	TGTGCCAGCAGTGCCTCTAGCGGCCGCGCCTACGAGCAGTACTTC	CASSASSGRAYEQYF
TRBV3-1	many	TRBJ1-2	-	TGTGCCAGCAGCCAAAACCTCCGAGAGGGAGGCTACACCTTC	CASSQNLREGGYTF
TRBV4-1	many	TRBJ2-7	-	TGCGCCAGCAGCCTCCAGGGGAATGGTAACTACGAGCAGTACTTC	CASSLQGNGNYEQYF
TRBV28	many	TRBJ2-7	-	TGTGCCTCTCGAGGCTTTAGCTCCTACGAGCAGTACTTC	CASRGFSSYEQYF
TRBV19	many	TRBJ2-3	TRBD1	TGTGCCAGTAGTATCTCAACAGGGGGTGTGGGCACAGATACGCAGTATTTT	CASSISTGGVGTDTQYF
TRBV24-1	many	TRBJ2-2	-	TGTGCCACCCGTGGGGCGGGGTTGAGCGGGGAGCTGTTTTTT	CATRGAGLSGELFF
TRBV6-1	-	TRBJ2-1	-	TGTGCCAGCAGTCCCGTCAATGAGCAGTTCTTC	CASSPVNEQFF
TRBV12-3/TRBV12-4	-	TRBJ2-2	TRBD1	TGTGCCAGCAGTTGGGCCAGGGGGCTTCACGGGGAGCTGTTTTTT	CASSWARGLHGELFF
TRBV28	many	TRBJ2-4	TRBD1	TGTGCCAGCAGTGGCCGGATCAGGGGGAACATTCAGTACTTC	CASSGRIRGNIQYF
TRBV7-2	many	TRBJ1-6	-	TGTGCCAGCGCTGAATCCTATAATTCACCCCTCCACTTT	CASAESYNSPLHF
TRBV9	many	TRBJ1-1	-	TGTGCCAGCAGCGTAGCTCTGAACACTGAAGCTTTCTTT	CASSVALNTEAFF
TRBV28	-	TRBJ1-2	-	TGTGCCAGCAGTCCCAGAACTTGGGCGTTGGGCTATGGCTACACCTTC	CASSPRTWALGYGYTF
TRBV11-3	many	TRBJ2-2	-	TGTGCCAGCACCTCATGGGGAAGGGAAACCGGGGAGCTGTTTTTT	CASTSWGRETGELFF
TRBV12-3/TRBV12-4	many	TRBJ2-3	-	TGTGCCAGCAGGGAGGGAAGCCGCACAGATACGCAGTATTTT	CASREGSRTDTQYF
TRBV7-9	many	TRBJ2-1	-	TGTGCCAGCAGCTTTCCCCTAGGGTCCTACAATGAGCAGTTCTTC	CASSFPLGSYNEQFF
TRBV19	many	TRBJ1-1	-	TGTGCCAGTAGAATTCAGGGAGGTGGCACTGAAGCTTTCTTT	CASRIQGGGTEAFF
TRBV7-9	many	TRBJ1-1	-	TGTGCCAGCAGCTTAGTGGATAACACTGAAGCTTTCTTT	CASSLVDNTEAFF
TRBV28	many	TRBJ2-7	-	TGTGCCAGCAGTTTAAGGGCGTGGAGCTACGAGCAGTACTTC	CASSLRAWSYEQYF
TRBV30	-	TRBJ2-1	-	TGTGCCTGGAGTGCCGGGCTAGTTCAGTTCTTC	CAWSAGLVQFF
TRBV4-1	-	TRBJ2-3	TRBD1	TGCGCCAGCAGGAAAAGTCAGGGGGTGCGGACAGATACGCAGTATTTT	CASRKSQGVRTDTQYF
TRBV5-8	many	TRBJ2-6	TRBD1	TGTGCCAGCAGCTTTTACAGGGGCTCTGGGGCCAACGTCCTGACTTTC	CASSFYRGSGANVLTF
TRBV6-2/TRBV6-3	many	TRBJ2-1	-	TGTGCCAGCAGTTGGGTAGCCGAGAATGAGCAGTTCTTC	CASSWVAENEQFF
TRBV11-2	many	TRBJ2-1	TRBD1	TGTGCCAGCAGCTTGCCGGGACAGTCAGTTTTATTAGAGCAGTTCTTC	CASSLPGQSVLLEQFF
TRBV2	many	TRBJ2-7	-	TGTGCCGGTCGGGGGTTGGGCTACGAGCAGTACTTC	CAGRGLGYEQYF
TRBV11-3	many	TRBJ1-3	TRBD1	TGTGCCAGCAGTTACAGGGGCAGCTCTGGAAACACCATATATTTT	CASSYRGSSGNTIYF
TRBV18	-	TRBJ1-3	-	TGTGCCAGCTCACCGGGGGGAAGTGGAAACACCATATATTTT	CASSPGGSGNTIYF
TRBV20-1	many	TRBJ2-7	-	TGCAGTGCTAGACCGGGGCTCGTATCCTACGAGCAGTACTTC	CSARPGLVSYEQYF
TRBV20-1	-	TRBJ2-7	TRBD2	TGCAGTGCTACAATATTAAGAGCGGGAGACTTATACGAGCAGTACTTC	CSATILRAGDLYEQYF
TRBV5-1	many	TRBJ1-2	TRBD1	TGCGCCAGCAACGACTTCTCGGGACAGGGCGGTGGCTACACCTTC	CASNDFSGQGGGYTF
TRBV18	many	TRBJ1-4	TRBD1	TGTGCCAGCTCACCAGAACGACAGGGCCTTAATGAAAAACTGTTTTTT	CASSPERQGLNEKLFF
TRBV5-6	many	TRBJ1-5	-	TGTGCCAGCAGCTTGGCAGGAGGATTGGGCAATCAGCCCCAGCATTTT	CASSLAGGLGNQPQHF